The clone carrying this T cell receptor (beta chain) was seen a handful of times. Its antigen is currently unknown. The isolated RNA, all of it, was reverse transcribed, so expressed TCRB transcripts were what got sequenced. Data came from immunoSEQ multiplex PCR; TCRdb stores just in-frame clones and leaves some out. The sample holds tens of thousands of clones, under 35% seen once. CDR3 length: 12 residues. V shed 4 bases and J shed 3 bases, with 9 bases lying between them. Germline V lookup: CDR1 SQVTM, CDR2 ANQGSEA. The data were taken from a study of beta chain features in type 1 diabetes. Study findings and constraints: Moderate but significant shortening of TCRB CDR3s was recorded in all four CD4+ subsets from Type 1 diabetes patients. Although PCR might favor shorter templates, it would do so equally in patients and controls.

This TCR derives from a woman between 18 and 29 years old in good health. What was sequenced was stem cell memory CD4+ T cells from blood. The rearrangement uses TRBV29-1 and TRBJ1-2; D is perhaps TRBD1 (5 bases). CDR3 nucleotide sequence: TGCAGCGTTGTAAGGGGTGACTATGGCTACACCTTC. Translated: CSVVRGDYGYTF.